This note documents a single T cell receptor (beta chain) sequence. The record originates from a study of blood T cell repertoires in COVID-19. Looking at the study overall: Samples came from the United States, Italy and Spain, spanning acute and convalescent COVID-19. Sources were T cells, B-cell-depleted T cells, or PBMCs; the material itself was cDNA or gDNA.

The V end lost 5 bases, the J end lost 2 bases, and 12 bases lay between the germline ends. Germline V gives CDR1 MNHNY, CDR2 SVGAGI (reference sequence). The CDR3 runs to 15 residues. Seattle patient enrollment occurred during active infection, with longitudinal follow-up thereafter. As processed by the authors: For nucleated cells, counts were estimated from reference gene primer amplification. The assay was immunoSEQ multiplex PCR, and TCRdb's table has in-frame clones only and misses some. From that table come the V and J calls and clone size; the DNA was used to work out D and trimming. In the table there are about 160,000 clones, around 92% of which are singletons.

The V call is TRBV6-6, the J call TRBJ1-4; no definite D call. The sequencing input was peripheral blood. The receptor was isolated from a man in his thirties or forties with COVID-19, enrolled during active disease. In DNA, the CDR3 is TGTGCCAGCAGTCCCCACTACCCGACTAATGAAAAACTGTTTTTT. This codes for CASSPHYPTNEKLFF.